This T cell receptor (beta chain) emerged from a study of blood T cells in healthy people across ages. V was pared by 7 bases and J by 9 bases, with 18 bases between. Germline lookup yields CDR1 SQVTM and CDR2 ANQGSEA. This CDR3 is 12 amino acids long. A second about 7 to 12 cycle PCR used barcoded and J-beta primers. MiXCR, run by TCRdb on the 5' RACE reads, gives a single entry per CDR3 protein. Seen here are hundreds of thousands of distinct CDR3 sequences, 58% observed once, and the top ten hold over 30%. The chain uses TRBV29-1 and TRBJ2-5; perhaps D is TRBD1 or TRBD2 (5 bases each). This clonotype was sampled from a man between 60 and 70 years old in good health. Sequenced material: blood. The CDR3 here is CSAGTESRAQYF. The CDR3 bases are TGCAGCGCCGGGACCGAATCGAGGGCCCAGTACTTC.